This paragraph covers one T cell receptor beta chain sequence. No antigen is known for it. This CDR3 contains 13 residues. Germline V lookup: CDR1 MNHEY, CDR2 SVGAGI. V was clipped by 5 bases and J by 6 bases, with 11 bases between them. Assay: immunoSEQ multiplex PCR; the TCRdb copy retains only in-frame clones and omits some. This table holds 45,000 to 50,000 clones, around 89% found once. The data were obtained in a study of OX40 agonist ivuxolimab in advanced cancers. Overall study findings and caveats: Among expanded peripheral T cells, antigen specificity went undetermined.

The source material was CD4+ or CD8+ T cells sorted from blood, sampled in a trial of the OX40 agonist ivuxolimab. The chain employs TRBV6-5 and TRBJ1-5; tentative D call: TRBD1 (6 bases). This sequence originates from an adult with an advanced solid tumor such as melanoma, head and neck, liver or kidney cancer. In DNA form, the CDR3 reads TGTGCCAGCAGTCTCGGGGGCATTCAGCCCCAGCATTTT. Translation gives CASSLGGIQPQHF.